The 3 T cell receptor beta chains below come from one sample, sequenced in a study of blood T cell repertoires in COVID-19. Clones were sequenced by immunoSEQ multiplex PCR, and TCRdb holds only the in-frame ones, with some missing. The table has over 45,000 clones, 91% seen once. Sequencing input: peripheral blood. The receptors derive from a human donor in a cohort sampled during active COVID-19.

This clone was seen just once. The rearrangement uses TRBV4-1 and TRBJ1-5; D call uncertain. The V gene lost 1 base and the J gene lost 1 base, with 8 bases spanning the gap. The length of the CDR3 is 15 residues. The germline CDR1 and CDR2 sequences are MGHRA and YSYEKL. CDR3 sequence (DNA): TGCGCCAGCAGCCAAGTTGTGGCAAGCAATCAGCCCCAGCATTTT. Its protein is CASSQVVASNQPQHF.

The rearrangement joins TRBV5-1 to TRBJ2-1; the D gene is possibly TRBD2 (6 bases). In germline, CDR1 is SGHRS, CDR2 YFSETQ. CDR3 length: 14 amino acids. V was shortened by 0 bases and J by 9 bases, with 13 bases between the two germline ends. The CDR3: CASSLAGGIGEQFF. The CDR3 DNA sequence: TGCGCCAGCAGCTTGGCCGGAGGGATCGGTGAGCAGTTCTTC.

The chain couples TRBV29-1 to TRBJ1-3; D is unclear. The CDR3 totals 12 residues. V was trimmed by 6 bases and J by 4 bases, leaving 10 bases between them. Germline V gene data show CDR1 as SQVTM and CDR2 as ANQGSEA. The CDR3 nucleotides are TGCAGCGTGCAGACTGGGGGAAACACCATATATTTT. It translates to CSVQTGGNTIYF.